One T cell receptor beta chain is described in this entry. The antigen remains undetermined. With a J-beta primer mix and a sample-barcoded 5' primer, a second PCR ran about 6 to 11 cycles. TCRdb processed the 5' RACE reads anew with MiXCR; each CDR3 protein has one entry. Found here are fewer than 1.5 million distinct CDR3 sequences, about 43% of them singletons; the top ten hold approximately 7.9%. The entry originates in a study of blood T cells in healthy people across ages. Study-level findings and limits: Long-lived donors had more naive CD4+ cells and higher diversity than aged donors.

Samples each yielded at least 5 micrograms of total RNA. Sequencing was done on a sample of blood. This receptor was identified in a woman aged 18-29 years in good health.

The DNA for the CDR3 is TGTGCCAGCAACCCTAGCGGGGAGGGGCAAGAGACCCAGTACTTC. It codes for CASNPSGEGQETQYF. This chain connects TRBV12-3 or TRBV12-4 to TRBJ2-7, with 9 bases matching TRBD2. The last part of the DNA fits TRBJ2-5 better; the J call may be wrong. The CDR3 has 15 amino acids.